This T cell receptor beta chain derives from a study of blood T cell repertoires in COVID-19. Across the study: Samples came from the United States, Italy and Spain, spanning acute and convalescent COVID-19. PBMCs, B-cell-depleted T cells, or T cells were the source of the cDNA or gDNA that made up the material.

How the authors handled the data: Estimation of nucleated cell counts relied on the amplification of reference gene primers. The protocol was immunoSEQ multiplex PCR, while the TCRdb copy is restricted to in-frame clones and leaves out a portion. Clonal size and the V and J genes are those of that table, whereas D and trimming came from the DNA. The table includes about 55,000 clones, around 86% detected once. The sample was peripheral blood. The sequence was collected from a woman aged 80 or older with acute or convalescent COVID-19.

The CDR3 bases are TGTGCCAGTAGTATAGGAGGGGCAGGGAGGTATGGCTACACCTTC. This sequence encodes CASSIGGAGRYGYTF. The rearrangement links TRBV19 to TRBJ1-2; maybe TRBD1 (5 bases). Per germline, CDR1 LNHDA and CDR2 SQIVND (reference sequence). This CDR3 region has 15 residues. V was shortened by 1 base and J by 5 bases, with 14 bases between the two germline ends.